These T cell receptor beta chains were read from a single sample in a study of blood T cell repertoires in COVID-19. Method: immunoSEQ multiplex PCR; TCRdb's copy keeps in-frame clones and lacks some. The data contain 250,000 to 300,000 clones, approximately 85% of them singletons. Sequenced material: peripheral blood. These receptors were obtained from a man in his fifties or sixties with active or convalescent COVID-19. CDR3s include the opening cysteine and the closing phenylalanine or tryptophan. Fields, in order: D gene, CDR3 length, V gene, clone size, J gene, CDR3 DNA, CDR3 protein. The D gene is left open where the match is weak. Clone size, where shown, is once, few, many, or a class for clones that have expanded.

d_gene: -
len: 15
v_gene: TRBV5-6
abundance: -
j_gene: TRBJ2-1
CDR3nt: TGTGCCAGCAGCTTCGGACACCAACTAAGCCGGGAGCAGTTCTTC
CDR3aa: CASSFGHQLSREQFF

d_gene: TRBD1
len: 16
v_gene: TRBV30
abundance: -
j_gene: TRBJ1-3
CDR3nt: TGTGCCTGGAGTAACGGGGACAGGTACTCTGGAAACACCATATATTTT
CDR3aa: CAWSNGDRYSGNTIYF

d_gene: -
len: 14
v_gene: TRBV3-1/TRBV3-2
abundance: once
j_gene: TRBJ1-1
CDR3nt: TGTGCCAGCAGCCAAGTTTCAGGGAACACTGAAGCTTTCTTT
CDR3aa: CASSQVSGNTEAFF

d_gene: TRBD2
len: 15
v_gene: TRBV11-2
abundance: few
j_gene: TRBJ2-1
CDR3nt: TGTGCCAGCAGACACACTAGCGGGATCTACAATGAGCAGTTCTTC
CDR3aa: CASRHTSGIYNEQFF

d_gene: -
len: 17
v_gene: TRBV28
abundance: -
j_gene: TRBJ2-5
CDR3nt: TGTGCCAGCAGTCGAAGCAGGGTAGCTTATGGTCGAGAGACCCAGTACTTC
CDR3aa: CASSRSRVAYGRETQYF

d_gene: TRBD2
len: 15
v_gene: TRBV28
abundance: -
j_gene: TRBJ2-7
CDR3nt: TGTGCCAGCAGTTCACCCGGACTAGCGGTCTACGAGCAGTACTTC
CDR3aa: CASSSPGLAVYEQYF

d_gene: TRBD1
len: 16
v_gene: TRBV3-1/TRBV3-2
abundance: -
j_gene: TRBJ1-1
CDR3nt: TGTGCCAGCAGCCGCGACCTCACAGGGGCCCGTAGTGAAGCTTTCTTT
CDR3aa: CASSRDLTGARSEAFF

d_gene: -
len: 15
v_gene: TRBV27
abundance: -
j_gene: TRBJ1-6
CDR3nt: TGTGCCAGCAGTTTTCTCCAGGACAATAATTCACCCCTCCACTTT
CDR3aa: CASSFLQDNNSPLHF

d_gene: -
len: 16
v_gene: TRBV15
abundance: -
j_gene: TRBJ1-4
CDR3nt: TGTGCCACCAGCATCAATCCAGCGGCAACTAATGAAAAACTGTTTTTT
CDR3aa: CATSINPAATNEKLFF

d_gene: -
len: 13
v_gene: TRBV5-1
abundance: -
j_gene: TRBJ1-1
CDR3nt: TGCGCCAGCAGCCAAGACAGTAACACTGAAGCTTTCTTT
CDR3aa: CASSQDSNTEAFF

d_gene: -
len: 15
v_gene: TRBV7-9
abundance: -
j_gene: TRBJ1-6
CDR3nt: TGTGCCAGCAGCTTAAAGGGACAACCTAATTCACCCCTCCACTTT
CDR3aa: CASSLKGQPNSPLHF

d_gene: -
len: 9
v_gene: TRBV23-1
abundance: once
j_gene: TRBJ2-1
CDR3nt: TGCGCCAGCAGTCAATTAGCGTTCTTC
CDR3aa: CASSQLAFF

d_gene: TRBD2
len: 12
v_gene: TRBV10-3
abundance: -
j_gene: TRBJ2-5
CDR3nt: TGTGCCACGACTAGCGGGCAAGAGACCCAGTACTTC
CDR3aa: CATTSGQETQYF

d_gene: -
len: 13
v_gene: TRBV28
abundance: -
j_gene: TRBJ2-7
CDR3nt: TGTGCCAGCAGTCTAGAGACAGGATTGGGGCAGTACTTC
CDR3aa: CASSLETGLGQYF

d_gene: -
len: 11
v_gene: TRBV5-1
abundance: -
j_gene: TRBJ2-2
CDR3nt: TGCGCCAGCCTATTTTCAGGGGAGCTGTTTTTT
CDR3aa: CASLFSGELFF

d_gene: TRBD1
len: 17
v_gene: TRBV24-1
abundance: -
j_gene: TRBJ1-2
CDR3nt: TGTGCCACCAGTGACGCTGGGACAGGGGGTTCTAACTATGGCTACACCTTC
CDR3aa: CATSDAGTGGSNYGYTF

d_gene: -
len: 13
v_gene: TRBV12-5
abundance: -
j_gene: TRBJ1-5
CDR3nt: TGTGCTAGTGGTTCTGGACAGAATCAGCCCCAGCATTTT
CDR3aa: CASGSGQNQPQHF

d_gene: -
len: 11
v_gene: TRBV6-6
abundance: once
j_gene: TRBJ2-1
CDR3nt: TGTGCCAGCGCAAACCGGGGGGAGCAGTTCTTC
CDR3aa: CASANRGEQFF

d_gene: TRBD2
len: 15
v_gene: TRBV20-1
abundance: -
j_gene: TRBJ2-1
CDR3nt: TGCAGTGCTAGTCGGGGCGGGAGCTCCTACAATGAGCAGTTCTTC
CDR3aa: CSASRGGSSYNEQFF

d_gene: TRBD1
len: 15
v_gene: TRBV15
abundance: -
j_gene: TRBJ2-5
CDR3nt: TGTGCCACCAGCAGGGGACAGGGGCCACAAGAGACCCAGTACTTC
CDR3aa: CATSRGQGPQETQYF

d_gene: -
len: 14
v_gene: TRBV5-1
abundance: -
j_gene: TRBJ2-3
CDR3nt: TGCGCCAGCAGAAATTGGGGAGAGACAGATACGCAGTATTTT
CDR3aa: CASRNWGETDTQYF

d_gene: TRBD1
len: 15
v_gene: TRBV5-1
abundance: -
j_gene: TRBJ1-1
CDR3nt: TGCGCCAGCAGCTTGAAAGGGACAGTGAACACTGAAGCTTTCTTT
CDR3aa: CASSLKGTVNTEAFF

d_gene: -
len: 12
v_gene: TRBV11-2
abundance: -
j_gene: TRBJ2-1
CDR3nt: TGTGCCAGCAGCCCCGAAGAGGGCCAGCAGTTCTTC
CDR3aa: CASSPEEGQQFF

d_gene: -
len: 16
v_gene: TRBV18
abundance: few
j_gene: TRBJ2-1
CDR3nt: TGTGCCAGCTCACCACCGCGTTCGGACAGCTACAATGAGCAGTTCTTC
CDR3aa: CASSPPRSDSYNEQFF

d_gene: TRBD2
len: 17
v_gene: TRBV6-2/TRBV6-3
abundance: -
j_gene: TRBJ2-1
CDR3nt: TGTGCCAGCAGTCACCGGGAACTAGCGATAACGGGGAATGAGCAGTTCTTC
CDR3aa: CASSHRELAITGNEQFF

d_gene: TRBD2
len: 16
v_gene: TRBV5-6
abundance: -
j_gene: TRBJ2-1
CDR3nt: TGTGCCAGCAGCCCCCGAAAAGCGGGAGCCTACAATGAGCAGTTCTTC
CDR3aa: CASSPRKAGAYNEQFF

d_gene: -
len: 14
v_gene: TRBV3-1/TRBV3-2
abundance: -
j_gene: TRBJ1-1
CDR3nt: TGTGCCAGCAGCTCGTACGACAGGAACACTGAAGCTTTCTTT
CDR3aa: CASSSYDRNTEAFF

d_gene: TRBD2
len: 15
v_gene: TRBV7-9
abundance: -
j_gene: TRBJ2-3
CDR3nt: TGTGCCAGCAGCCCGACTAGCGGGAGGCCCGATACGCAGTATTTT
CDR3aa: CASSPTSGRPDTQYF

d_gene: -
len: 15
v_gene: TRBV6-2/TRBV6-3
abundance: few
j_gene: TRBJ2-2
CDR3nt: TGTGCCAGCAGTTACTCCCAGACTTACACCGGGGAGCTGTTTTTT
CDR3aa: CASSYSQTYTGELFF

d_gene: -
len: 19
v_gene: TRBV7-6
abundance: few
j_gene: TRBJ1-6
CDR3nt: TGTGCCAGCAGCTCACGCCCGGGGGGCTCTAGCTCCTATAATTCACCCCTCCACTTT
CDR3aa: CASSSRPGGSSSYNSPLHF

d_gene: -
len: 17
v_gene: TRBV5-1
abundance: -
j_gene: TRBJ2-3
CDR3nt: TGCGCCAGCAGCTTGGACTTCGGCGGGGGCCCCACAGATACGCAGTATTTT
CDR3aa: CASSLDFGGGPTDTQYF

d_gene: -
len: 14
v_gene: TRBV11-2
abundance: -
j_gene: TRBJ2-7
CDR3nt: TGTGCCAGCAGCTTAGATCGGGGGTTCTACGAGCAGTACTTC
CDR3aa: CASSLDRGFYEQYF

d_gene: -
len: 15
v_gene: TRBV5-4
abundance: -
j_gene: TRBJ2-2
CDR3nt: TGTGCCAGCAGCTCCGGGACACAGAACACCGGGGAGCTGTTTTTT
CDR3aa: CASSSGTQNTGELFF

d_gene: -
len: 14
v_gene: TRBV7-6
abundance: -
j_gene: TRBJ1-3
CDR3nt: TGTGCCAGCAGGCAGGGGAGAAGGGGAAACACCATATATTTT
CDR3aa: CASRQGRRGNTIYF

d_gene: TRBD1
len: 15
v_gene: TRBV7-9
abundance: -
j_gene: TRBJ1-2
CDR3nt: TGTGCCAGCAGCTCCGGTGGACAGGGAGTCGATGGCTACACCTTC
CDR3aa: CASSSGGQGVDGYTF

d_gene: -
len: 17
v_gene: TRBV27
abundance: -
j_gene: TRBJ2-7
CDR3nt: TGTGCCAGCAGACCACTCCTCCGACAGACGATCTCCTACGAGCAGTACTTC
CDR3aa: CASRPLLRQTISYEQYF

d_gene: -
len: 14
v_gene: TRBV29-1
abundance: -
j_gene: TRBJ2-3
CDR3nt: TGCAGCGTTGAAGCCCCTGGAGGCACAGATACGCAGTATTTT
CDR3aa: CSVEAPGGTDTQYF

d_gene: TRBD1
len: 13
v_gene: TRBV10-3
abundance: -
j_gene: TRBJ2-7
CDR3nt: TGTGCCACCCACGGACAGGGGGCTGGGGAGCAGTACTTC
CDR3aa: CATHGQGAGEQYF

d_gene: -
len: 14
v_gene: TRBV18
abundance: once
j_gene: TRBJ2-4
CDR3nt: TGTGCCAGCTCACCACCAGGGCGGGGTAACATTCAGTACTTC
CDR3aa: CASSPPGRGNIQYF

d_gene: TRBD1
len: 13
v_gene: TRBV5-1
abundance: -
j_gene: TRBJ2-7
CDR3nt: TGCGCCAGCACCCCCGGGACAGGCTACGAGCAGTACTTC
CDR3aa: CASTPGTGYEQYF

d_gene: -
len: 12
v_gene: TRBV2
abundance: once
j_gene: TRBJ1-2
CDR3nt: TGTGCCAGCAGAGGAGGGAGCTATGGCTACACCTTC
CDR3aa: CASRGGSYGYTF

d_gene: -
len: 15
v_gene: TRBV27
abundance: -
j_gene: TRBJ2-1
CDR3nt: TGTGCCAGCAGTTTATCGGGGACAATCGGCAATGAGCAGTTCTTC
CDR3aa: CASSLSGTIGNEQFF

d_gene: TRBD1
len: 17
v_gene: TRBV3-1/TRBV3-2
abundance: -
j_gene: TRBJ1-3
CDR3nt: TGTGCCAGCAGCCTCCGGACAGGGGGCCTTTCTGGAAACACCATATATTTT
CDR3aa: CASSLRTGGLSGNTIYF

d_gene: TRBD2
len: 16
v_gene: TRBV19
abundance: -
j_gene: TRBJ2-3
CDR3nt: TGTGCCAGTACTAAGACTAGCGGGATTTTTCGAGATACGCAGTATTTT
CDR3aa: CASTKTSGIFRDTQYF

d_gene: TRBD2
len: 15
v_gene: TRBV3-1/TRBV3-2
abundance: -
j_gene: TRBJ2-3
CDR3nt: TGTGCCAGCCGACTAGCGGGCTCCTCCCCGGATACGCAGTATTTT
CDR3aa: CASRLAGSSPDTQYF

d_gene: -
len: 12
v_gene: TRBV19
abundance: -
j_gene: TRBJ1-3
CDR3nt: TGTGCCAGTGGGGGGTCTGGAAACACCATATATTTT
CDR3aa: CASGGSGNTIYF

d_gene: -
len: 13
v_gene: TRBV5-1
abundance: once
j_gene: TRBJ1-2
CDR3nt: TGCGCCAGCAGCTCGAATAGACAAATGGGCTACACCTTC
CDR3aa: CASSSNRQMGYTF

d_gene: -
len: 12
v_gene: TRBV7-2
abundance: -
j_gene: TRBJ1-3
CDR3nt: TGTGCCAGCAGCCCTTCTGGAAACACCATATATTTT
CDR3aa: CASSPSGNTIYF

d_gene: TRBD1
len: 17
v_gene: TRBV4-1
abundance: -
j_gene: TRBJ2-7
CDR3nt: TGCGCCAGCAGCCAAGTCACCGGGACAGGGAGCTCCTACGAGCAGTACTTC
CDR3aa: CASSQVTGTGSSYEQYF

d_gene: -
len: 12
v_gene: TRBV28
abundance: -
j_gene: TRBJ2-5
CDR3nt: TGTGCCAGCAGCCAACTAATGGAGACCCAGTACTTC
CDR3aa: CASSQLMETQYF

d_gene: TRBD1
len: 17
v_gene: TRBV4-1
abundance: few
j_gene: TRBJ1-2
CDR3nt: TGCGCCAGCAGCCAAGATGGATCGGGCAGGGGGCGCGATGGCTACACCTTC
CDR3aa: CASSQDGSGRGRDGYTF

d_gene: TRBD1
len: 16
v_gene: TRBV5-1
abundance: -
j_gene: TRBJ2-7
CDR3nt: TGCGCCAGCAGCTCGCCAGGTGGGACAGGGTCCCACGAGCAGTACTTC
CDR3aa: CASSSPGGTGSHEQYF

d_gene: TRBD1
len: 15
v_gene: TRBV19
abundance: -
j_gene: TRBJ2-3
CDR3nt: TGTGCCAGCCAAGAGACAGGGGCTAGCACAGATACGCAGTATTTT
CDR3aa: CASQETGASTDTQYF

d_gene: TRBD2
len: 14
v_gene: TRBV18
abundance: -
j_gene: TRBJ2-7
CDR3nt: TGTGCCAGCTCACCCGGACTAGCGGGAGGGGAGCAGTACTTC
CDR3aa: CASSPGLAGGEQYF

d_gene: -
len: 14
v_gene: TRBV9
abundance: -
j_gene: TRBJ1-1
CDR3nt: TGTGCCAGCACACCAGATGGGGGAGGCACTGAAGCTTTCTTT
CDR3aa: CASTPDGGGTEAFF

d_gene: -
len: 15
v_gene: TRBV10-3
abundance: -
j_gene: TRBJ2-1
CDR3nt: TGTGCCATCAGTGGGGTAGGGGGGGACTACAATGAGCAGTTCTTC
CDR3aa: CAISGVGGDYNEQFF

d_gene: -
len: 15
v_gene: TRBV19
abundance: -
j_gene: TRBJ2-3
CDR3nt: TGTGCCAGTAGTAAGGCCGGAGGGGGCGATTTGGCGCAGTATTTT
CDR3aa: CASSKAGGGDLAQYF

d_gene: TRBD2
len: 17
v_gene: TRBV4-2
abundance: -
j_gene: TRBJ2-1
CDR3nt: TGTGCCAGCAGCCGAAGCCCCGGGACTAGCGGGAGAAATGAGCAGTTCTTC
CDR3aa: CASSRSPGTSGRNEQFF

d_gene: -
len: 17
v_gene: TRBV18
abundance: once
j_gene: TRBJ2-1
CDR3nt: TGTGCCAGCTCCCCTGGGAGCGGACGGGGCTCCTACAATGAGCAGTTCTTC
CDR3aa: CASSPGSGRGSYNEQFF

d_gene: -
len: 14
v_gene: TRBV14
abundance: few
j_gene: TRBJ1-6
CDR3nt: TGTGCCAGCAGCCAATACAGGGATAATTCACCCCTCCACTTT
CDR3aa: CASSQYRDNSPLHF